This is a list of T cell receptor beta chains from one sample in a study of blood T cell repertoires in COVID-19. Data came from immunoSEQ multiplex PCR; TCRdb stores just in-frame clones and leaves some out. The sample lists 200,000 or so clones, under 90% seen once, with about 5.1% in the top ten. Sequences were obtained from peripheral blood. Receptors originate from a woman aged 55-75 years who had recovered from COVID-19. Both conserved end residues are trimmed from each CDR3. The D gene is left open where the match is weak. Not all rows give a size; the values are once, few, many and, for expanded clones, a class.

ASRPPGAVEAF,TRBJ1-1,once,NA,TRBV6-5
ASSIGLAQQF,TRBJ2-1,NA,NA,TRBV19
ASSVDGTRSYNEQF,TRBJ2-1,NA,NA,TRBV9
ASSQDQDTYSPLH,TRBJ1-6,NA,NA,TRBV14
ASSVEGDETQY,TRBJ2-5,NA,NA,TRBV9
ASILDRGNEKLF,TRBJ1-4,NA,TRBD1,TRBV2
AWSVPGVSYEQY,TRBJ2-7,NA,NA,TRBV30
ASSFGGVMETQY,TRBJ2-5,NA,TRBD2,TRBV7-2
ASSPLRGYEQY,TRBJ2-7,NA,NA,TRBV18
ASALAGHRTDTQY,TRBJ2-3,NA,NA,TRBV9
ASSPDSSGYGYT,TRBJ1-2,NA,NA,TRBV6-5
ASSLFNQGETQY,TRBJ2-5,NA,NA,TRBV4-2
ASSLAGANEKLF,TRBJ1-4,NA,NA,TRBV5-5
ASSPTGNAGELF,TRBJ2-2,NA,TRBD1,TRBV11-2
ASGEEGWTEAF,TRBJ1-1,once,NA,TRBV12-3/TRBV12-4
ASSPTGVTDTQY,TRBJ2-3,NA,NA,TRBV11-3
ASSKPGQPSGANVLT,TRBJ2-6,NA,TRBD1,TRBV19
ASSFLQGNEQETQY,TRBJ2-5,NA,TRBD1,TRBV5-8
ASSRRAQETQY,TRBJ2-5,NA,NA,TRBV5-1
ASSGVQGFYGYT,TRBJ1-2,NA,NA,TRBV25-1
ASSQTRGNTIY,TRBJ1-3,NA,NA,TRBV3-1/TRBV3-2
ASSPGRVPGNTIY,TRBJ1-3,NA,NA,TRBV2
AISEWDSFGYT,TRBJ1-2,many,TRBD1,TRBV10-3
ASSDSPASYEQY,TRBJ2-7,NA,NA,TRBV7-2
ASSVLTPNNQPQH,TRBJ1-5,NA,NA,TRBV19
ASRIAGGAYEQY,TRBJ2-7,NA,TRBD2,TRBV28
ASSAGLTNEKLF,TRBJ1-4,NA,NA,TRBV5-1
ASRGEGSPEAF,TRBJ1-1,NA,NA,TRBV2
ASSQTGTGADTQY,TRBJ2-3,NA,NA,TRBV5-1
ASSKTGGLRY,TRBJ2-5,NA,TRBD1,TRBV12-3/TRBV12-4
ASSPTSGETQY,TRBJ2-5,NA,TRBD2,TRBV27
ASSLHIYSPLH,TRBJ1-6,once,NA,TRBV5-8
ASSFGGGETQY,TRBJ2-5,NA,TRBD2,TRBV27
ASSLFRSSGGGTDTQY,TRBJ2-3,NA,TRBD2,TRBV7-2
ASSLVQGVTGELF,TRBJ2-2,few,TRBD1,TRBV5-4
ASSYSGRPNEKLF,TRBJ1-4,once,NA,TRBV6-6
ASSSGTGADYGYT,TRBJ1-2,NA,TRBD1,TRBV13
ASSPGTGYGYT,TRBJ1-2,NA,TRBD1,TRBV11-2
ASSRRSSGQDHNEQF,TRBJ2-1,NA,TRBD1,TRBV5-5
ASSLEQDTDTQY,TRBJ2-3,NA,NA,TRBV11-3
ASRPDRGQGEQY,TRBJ2-7,NA,TRBD1,TRBV7-8
ASSTNRDQPQH,TRBJ1-5,NA,NA,TRBV11-1
ASSWTSGASYEQY,TRBJ2-7,NA,TRBD2,TRBV7-8
ASSRTSGGATDTQY,TRBJ2-3,NA,TRBD2,TRBV18
ASSLRSGGLSGANVLT,TRBJ2-6,NA,TRBD2,TRBV5-1
ASKPTGGVETQY,TRBJ2-5,NA,TRBD1,TRBV3-1/TRBV3-2
ASRGRAQETQY,TRBJ2-5,NA,NA,TRBV19
ASSSAWGQPAGGYT,TRBJ1-2,NA,NA,TRBV27
ASSEYGEGDTEAF,TRBJ1-1,NA,NA,TRBV6-1
ASSRTQGYNRNQPQH,TRBJ1-5,NA,NA,TRBV27